This T cell receptor beta chain originates from a study of CD8 T cells in Susac syndrome. Germline CDR1 DFQATT, CDR2 SNEGSKA (reference sequence). The CDR3 consists of 14 residues. After removal of 3 bases from V and 3 bases from J, the junction contained 3 bases not matched to a gene. Random hexamers were used to reverse transcribe roughly 0.5 to 1 ug of RNA. In TCRdb, the immunoSEQ multiplex PCR reads were re-called with MiXCR into one record per CDR3 protein. Of some 90,000 distinct CDR3 sequences detected, approximately 92% appear once; the ten largest clones hold around 0.32%. The sample taken for sequencing was CD8+ T cells from PBMCs. The source of this sequence is a human donor in good health. The chain combines TRBV20-1 with TRBJ2-1; the match to TRBD2 covers 9 bases. The chain's CDR3 is CSARVTSGYNEQFF. CDR3 bases: TGCAGTGCTAGGGTGACTAGCGGCTACAATGAGCAGTTCTTC.